The TCR beta chain described here comes from a study of T cell repertoires in cytomegalovirus infection. Study details: Shared public TCR beta signatures pointed to both CMV infection and a matching HLA type.

General study points: Ex vivo responses were dominated by HLA-C-restricted CMV-specific TCR beta clonotypes. Frequencies of public TCR beta families were cumulated, and this identified carriers of CMV plus the relevant HLA.

Via MiXCR, TCRdb re-called the reads, giving one row per CDR3 protein. The sample has around 770,000 distinct CDR3 sequences, 25% to 30% seen once; the top ten hold around 12%. A word on this clonotype: Its antigen is not identified.

The CDR3 runs to 16 residues. Trimming cost V 1 base and J 2 bases, with 14 bases left between them. CDR1 is SGHVS and CDR2 is FNYEAQ in the germline V gene. The sequence was obtained from a human donor in good health (CMV status not recorded). Some clones in this sample may be carry-over from other donors' samples. The V call is TRBV7-6, the J call TRBJ1-1; D remains ambiguous. The specimen comprised cultured CD8+ T cells from PBMCs, sampled from culture after CMV antigen stimulation. The chain's CDR3 is CASSLEAQSINTEAFF. The CDR3 DNA reads TGTGCCAGCAGCTTAGAAGCCCAAAGTATTAACACTGAAGCTTTCTTT.